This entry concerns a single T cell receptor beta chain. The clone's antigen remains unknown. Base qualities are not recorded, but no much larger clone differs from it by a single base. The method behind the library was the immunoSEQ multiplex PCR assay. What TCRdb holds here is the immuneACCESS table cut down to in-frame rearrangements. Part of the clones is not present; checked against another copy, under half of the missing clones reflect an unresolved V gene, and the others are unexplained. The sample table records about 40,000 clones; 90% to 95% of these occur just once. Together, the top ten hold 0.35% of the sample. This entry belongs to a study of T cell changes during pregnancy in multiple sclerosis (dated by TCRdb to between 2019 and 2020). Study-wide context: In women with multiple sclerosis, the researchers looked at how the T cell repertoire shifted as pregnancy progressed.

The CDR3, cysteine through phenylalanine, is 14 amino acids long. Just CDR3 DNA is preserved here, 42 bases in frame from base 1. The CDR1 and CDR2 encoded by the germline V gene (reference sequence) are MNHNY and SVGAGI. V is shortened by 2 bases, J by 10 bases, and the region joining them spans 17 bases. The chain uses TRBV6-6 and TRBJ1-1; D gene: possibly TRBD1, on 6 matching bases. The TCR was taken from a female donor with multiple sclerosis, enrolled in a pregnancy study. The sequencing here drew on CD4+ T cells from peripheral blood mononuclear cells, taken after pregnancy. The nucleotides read TGTGCCAGCAGTTACGGCAGGGCAAGAGGGGGAGCTTTCTTT. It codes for CASSYGRARGGAFF.